Listed below are T cell receptor beta chains from one sample, sequenced in a study of response to subunit inactivated influenza vaccine. TCRdb itself ran the RT-PCR reads through MiXCR, one entry per CDR3 protein. The top ten hold 7.5% to 8% of the sample, which has roughly 670,000 distinct CDR3 sequences, about 14% seen once. The starting material was PBMCs from blood, obtained approximately 15 days before vaccination. The receptor set was obtained from a man aged 45-65 years who received an inactivated influenza vaccine. Both conserved end residues are part of each CDR3. The order of the fields is D gene, V gene, clone size, J gene, CDR3 DNA, CDR3 protein. The D gene is left open where the match is weak. Clone size is given for some rows only: seen once, a few or many times, or a class if the clone is expanded.

d_gene: .
v_gene: TRBV6-2/TRBV6-3
abundance: .
j_gene: TRBJ2-7
CDR3nt: TGTGCCAGCAGTTATGGCAGCACCTACGAGCAGTACTTC
CDR3aa: CASSYGSTYEQYF

d_gene: .
v_gene: TRBV6-5
abundance: few
j_gene: TRBJ2-2
CDR3nt: TGTGCCAGCAGTTCAGGGAATACGAACACCGGGGAGCTGTTTTTT
CDR3aa: CASSSGNTNTGELFF

d_gene: TRBD1
v_gene: TRBV20-1
abundance: many
j_gene: TRBJ1-1
CDR3nt: TGCAGTGCCAGGGGGACAGTCAACACTGAAGCTTTCTTT
CDR3aa: CSARGTVNTEAFF

d_gene: .
v_gene: TRBV28
abundance: .
j_gene: TRBJ2-3
CDR3nt: TGTGCCAGCAGTTTATACTCTACGCAGTATTTT
CDR3aa: CASSLYSTQYF

d_gene: .
v_gene: TRBV20-1
abundance: few
j_gene: TRBJ1-6
CDR3nt: TGCAGTGCTAGTGGGGACCCATCTTCACCCCTCCACTTT
CDR3aa: CSASGDPSSPLHF

d_gene: TRBD2
v_gene: TRBV20-1
abundance: .
j_gene: TRBJ2-3
CDR3nt: TGCAGTGCTACCAGACTAGCGGGAGACACAGATACGCAGTATTTT
CDR3aa: CSATRLAGDTDTQYF

d_gene: TRBD1
v_gene: TRBV6-2/TRBV6-3
abundance: few
j_gene: TRBJ2-3
CDR3nt: TGTGCCAGCAGGGACAGGGCCCTATATACGCAGTATTTT
CDR3aa: CASRDRALYTQYF

d_gene: .
v_gene: TRBV10-3
abundance: few
j_gene: TRBJ2-7
CDR3nt: TGTGCCATCTCCAGGACCTCCTACGAGCAGTACTTC
CDR3aa: CAISRTSYEQYF

d_gene: .
v_gene: TRBV9
abundance: .
j_gene: TRBJ2-1
CDR3nt: TGTGCCAGCAGCGTAGGCGGGGCATACAATGAGCAGTTCTTC
CDR3aa: CASSVGGAYNEQFF

d_gene: TRBD1
v_gene: TRBV2
abundance: .
j_gene: TRBJ1-5
CDR3nt: TGTGCCAGCAGTCCAGGGGGGCCGCCCCAGCATTTT
CDR3aa: CASSPGGPPQHF

d_gene: TRBD1
v_gene: TRBV29-1
abundance: few
j_gene: TRBJ2-7
CDR3nt: TGCAGCGTTTCCGGGACAGGGGACTCCTACGAGCAGTACTTC
CDR3aa: CSVSGTGDSYEQYF

d_gene: .
v_gene: TRBV12-3/TRBV12-4
abundance: .
j_gene: TRBJ2-1
CDR3nt: TGTGCCAGCAGTAAGGGACTGAATGAGCAGTTCTTC
CDR3aa: CASSKGLNEQFF

d_gene: .
v_gene: TRBV5-1
abundance: .
j_gene: TRBJ2-7
CDR3nt: TGCGCCAGCGGGGGACCGGCCTCCTACGAGCAGTACTTC
CDR3aa: CASGGPASYEQYF

d_gene: .
v_gene: TRBV28
abundance: few
j_gene: TRBJ2-7
CDR3nt: TGTGCCAGCAAACGTTATCGAGGGGGGGGAACCTACGAGCAGTACTTC
CDR3aa: CASKRYRGGGTYEQYF

d_gene: TRBD1
v_gene: TRBV11-1
abundance: .
j_gene: TRBJ2-1
CDR3nt: TGTGCCAGCAGCTTATCAGGGGGCCGTTCCCGCTCATACAATGAGCAGTTCTTC
CDR3aa: CASSLSGGRSRSYNEQFF

d_gene: .
v_gene: TRBV20-1
abundance: many
j_gene: TRBJ2-7
CDR3nt: TGCAGTGCTAGAGTTGGCAGGGAGTACGAGCAGTACTTC
CDR3aa: CSARVGREYEQYF